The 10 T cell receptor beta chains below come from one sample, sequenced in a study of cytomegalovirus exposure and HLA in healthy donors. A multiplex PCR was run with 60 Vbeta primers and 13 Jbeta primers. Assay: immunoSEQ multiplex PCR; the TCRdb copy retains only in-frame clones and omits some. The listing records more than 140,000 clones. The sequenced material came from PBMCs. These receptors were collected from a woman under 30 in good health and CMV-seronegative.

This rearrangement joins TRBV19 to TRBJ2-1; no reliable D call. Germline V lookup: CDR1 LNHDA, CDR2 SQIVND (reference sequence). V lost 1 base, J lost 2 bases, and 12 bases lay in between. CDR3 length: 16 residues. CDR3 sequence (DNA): TGTGCCAGTAGTATAGCTGCGCAATCGACCTACAATGAGCAGTTCTTC. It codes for CASSIAAQSTYNEQFF.

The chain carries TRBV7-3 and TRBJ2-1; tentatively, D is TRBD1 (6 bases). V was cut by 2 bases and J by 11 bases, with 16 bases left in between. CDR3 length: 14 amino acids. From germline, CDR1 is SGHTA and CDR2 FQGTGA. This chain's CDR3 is CASSLGWGQNKQFF. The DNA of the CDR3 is TGTGCCAGCAGCTTAGGTTGGGGGCAGAATAAGCAGTTCTTC.

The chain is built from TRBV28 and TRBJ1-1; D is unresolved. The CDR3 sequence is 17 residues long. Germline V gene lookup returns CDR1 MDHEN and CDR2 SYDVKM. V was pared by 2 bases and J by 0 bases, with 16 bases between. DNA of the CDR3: TGTGCCAGCAGTTTACTAGGCGGGGAGACATTGAACACTGAAGCTTTCTTT. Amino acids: CASSLLGGETLNTEAFF. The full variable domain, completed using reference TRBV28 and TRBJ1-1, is DVKVTQSSRYLVKRTGEKVFLECVQDMDHENMFWYRQDPGLGLRLIYFSYDVKMKEKGDIPEGYSVSREKKERFSLILESASTNQTSMYLCASSLLGGETLNTEAFFGQGTRLTVV.

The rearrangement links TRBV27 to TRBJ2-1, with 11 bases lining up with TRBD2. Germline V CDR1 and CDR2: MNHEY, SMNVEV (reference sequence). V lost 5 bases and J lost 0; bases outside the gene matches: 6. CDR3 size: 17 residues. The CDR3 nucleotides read TGTGCCAGCAGTCCTAGACTAGCGGGGAGCTCCTACAATGAGCAGTTCTTC. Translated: CASSPRLAGSSYNEQFF.

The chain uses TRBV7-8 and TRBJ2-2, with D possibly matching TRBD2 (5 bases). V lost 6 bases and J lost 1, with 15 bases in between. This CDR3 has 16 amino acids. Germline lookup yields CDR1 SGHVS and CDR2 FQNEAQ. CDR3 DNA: TGTGCCAGCAGTCAAACAAGCGGTGGGAACACCGGGGAGCTGTTTTTT. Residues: CASSQTSGGNTGELFF. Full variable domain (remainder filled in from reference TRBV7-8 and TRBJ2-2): GAGVSQSPRYKVAKRGQDVALRCDPISGHVSLFWYQQALGQGPEFLTYFQNEAQLDKSGLPSDRFFAERPEGSVSTLKIQRTQQEDSAVYLCASSQTSGGNTGELFFGEGSRLTVL.

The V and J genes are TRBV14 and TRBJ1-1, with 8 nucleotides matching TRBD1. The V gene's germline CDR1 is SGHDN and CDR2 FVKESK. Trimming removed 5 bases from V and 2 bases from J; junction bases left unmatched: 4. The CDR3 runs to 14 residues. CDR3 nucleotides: TGTGCCAGCAGCGCACAGGGGGGAAACACTGAAGCTTTCTTT. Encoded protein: CASSAQGGNTEAFF.

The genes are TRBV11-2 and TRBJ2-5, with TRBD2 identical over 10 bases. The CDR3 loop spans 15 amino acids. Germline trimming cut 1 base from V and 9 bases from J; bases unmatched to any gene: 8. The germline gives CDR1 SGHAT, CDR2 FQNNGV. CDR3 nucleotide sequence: TGTGCCAGCAGCTTAGTAGCGGGAGGCCCTTCTCCCCAGTACTTC. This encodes CASSLVAGGPSPQYF. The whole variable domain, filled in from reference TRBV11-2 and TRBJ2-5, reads EAGVAQSPRYKIIEKRQSVAFWCNPISGHATLYWYQQILGQGPKLLIQFQNNGVVDDSQLPKDRFSAERLKGVDSTLKIQPAKLEDSAVYLCASSLVAGGPSPQYFGPGTRLLVL.

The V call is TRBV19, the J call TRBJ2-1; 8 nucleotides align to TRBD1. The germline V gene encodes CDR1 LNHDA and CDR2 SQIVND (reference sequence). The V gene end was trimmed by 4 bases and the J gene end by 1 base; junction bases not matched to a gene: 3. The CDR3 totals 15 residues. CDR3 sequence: CASSKGQGSYNEQFF. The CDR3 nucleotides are TGTGCCAGTAGTAAAGGACAGGGTTCCTACAATGAGCAGTTCTTC.

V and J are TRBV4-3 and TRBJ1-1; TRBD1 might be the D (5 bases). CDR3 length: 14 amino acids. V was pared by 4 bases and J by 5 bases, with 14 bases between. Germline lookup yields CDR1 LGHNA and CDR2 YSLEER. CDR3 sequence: CASSRGTVRTEAFF. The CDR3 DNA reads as TGCGCCAGCAGCCGCGGGACCGTTCGAACTGAAGCTTTCTTT.

The CDR3 spells CASSQDIMAGYQPQHF. DNA for the CDR3: TGCGCCAGCAGCCAAGATATTATGGCAGGGTATCAGCCCCAGCATTTT. The gene calls are TRBV4-1 and TRBJ1-5; possible D gene TRBD1, 5 bases. The germline gives CDR1 MGHRA, CDR2 YSYEKL. This CDR3 comprises 16 residues. V was shortened by 0 bases and J by 5 bases, with 14 bases between the two germline ends.